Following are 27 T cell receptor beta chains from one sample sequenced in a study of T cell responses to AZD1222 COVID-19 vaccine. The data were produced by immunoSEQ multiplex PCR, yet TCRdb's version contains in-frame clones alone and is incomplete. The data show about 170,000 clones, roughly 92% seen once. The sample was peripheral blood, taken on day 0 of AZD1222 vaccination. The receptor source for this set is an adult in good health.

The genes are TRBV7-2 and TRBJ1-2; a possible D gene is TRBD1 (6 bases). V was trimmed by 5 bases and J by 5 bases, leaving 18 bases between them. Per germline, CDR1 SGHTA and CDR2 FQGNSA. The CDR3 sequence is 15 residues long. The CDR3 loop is CASSPQRTAVYGYTF. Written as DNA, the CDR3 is TGTGCCAGCAGCCCACAGAGGACAGCCGTATATGGCTACACCTTC.

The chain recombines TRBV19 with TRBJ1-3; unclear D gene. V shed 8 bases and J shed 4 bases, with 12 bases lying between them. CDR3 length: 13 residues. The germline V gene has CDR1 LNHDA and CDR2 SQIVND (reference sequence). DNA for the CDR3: TGTGCCAGTCGAGGCTACTTCGGAAACACCATATATTTT. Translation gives CASRGYFGNTIYF.

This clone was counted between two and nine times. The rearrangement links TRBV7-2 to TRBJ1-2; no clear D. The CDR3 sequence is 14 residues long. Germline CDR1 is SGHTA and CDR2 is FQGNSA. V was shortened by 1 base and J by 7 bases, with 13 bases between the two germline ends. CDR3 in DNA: TGTGCCAGCAGCTTAGTGGTGATGGACGGTGGCTACACCTTC. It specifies CASSLVVMDGGYTF.

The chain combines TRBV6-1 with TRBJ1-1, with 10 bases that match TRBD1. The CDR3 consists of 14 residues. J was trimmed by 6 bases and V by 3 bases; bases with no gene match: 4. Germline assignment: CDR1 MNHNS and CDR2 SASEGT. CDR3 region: CASSETGTGAEAFF. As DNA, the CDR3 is TGTGCCAGCAGTGAGACCGGGACAGGGGCTGAAGCTTTCTTT.

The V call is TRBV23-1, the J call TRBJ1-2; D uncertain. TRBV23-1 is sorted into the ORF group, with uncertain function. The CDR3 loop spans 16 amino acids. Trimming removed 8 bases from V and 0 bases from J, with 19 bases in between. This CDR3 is CASVSPWTGTNYGYTF. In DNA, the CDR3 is TGCGCCAGCGTATCCCCCTGGACCGGGACTAACTATGGCTACACCTTC.

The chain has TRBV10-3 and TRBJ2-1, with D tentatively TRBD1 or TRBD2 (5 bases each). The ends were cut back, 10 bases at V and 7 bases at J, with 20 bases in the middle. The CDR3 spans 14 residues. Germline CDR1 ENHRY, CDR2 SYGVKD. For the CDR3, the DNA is TGTGCCAGCCAACCGGGGCCGGCCGGGAATGAGCAGTTCTTC. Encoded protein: CASQPGPAGNEQFF.

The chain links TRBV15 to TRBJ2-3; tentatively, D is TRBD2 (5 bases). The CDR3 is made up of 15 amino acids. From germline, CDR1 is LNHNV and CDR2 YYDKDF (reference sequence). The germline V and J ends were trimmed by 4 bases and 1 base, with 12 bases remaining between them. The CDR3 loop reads CATSNGVSGTDTQYF. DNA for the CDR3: TGTGCCACCAGCAACGGGGTCTCCGGCACAGATACGCAGTATTTT.

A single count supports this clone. The CDR3 nucleotides read TGTGCCAGCAGCCTCGACAGTCAGCCCCAGCATTTT. It yields the protein CASSLDSQPQHF. The chain joins TRBV7-9 to TRBJ1-5; the D gene is possibly TRBD1 (5 bases). Germline V gives CDR1 SEHNR, CDR2 FQNEAQ (reference sequence). V dropped 5 bases and J dropped 6 bases, with 8 bases sitting between them. There are 12 residues in the CDR3. Based on the CDR3 plus reference TRBV7-9 and TRBJ1-5, the full variable domain is DTGVSQNPRHKITKRGQNVTFRCDPISEHNRLYWYRQTLGQGPEFLTYFQNEAQLEKSRLLSDRFSAERPKGSFSTLEIQRTEQGDSAMYLCASSLDSQPQHFGDGTRLSIL.

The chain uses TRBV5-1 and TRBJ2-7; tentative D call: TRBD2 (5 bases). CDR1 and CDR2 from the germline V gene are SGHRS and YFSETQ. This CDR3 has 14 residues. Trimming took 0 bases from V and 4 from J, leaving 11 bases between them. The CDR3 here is CASSLGPGMYEQYF. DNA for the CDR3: TGCGCCAGCAGCTTGGGGCCGGGGATGTACGAGCAGTACTTC. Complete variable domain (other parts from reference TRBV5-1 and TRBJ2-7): KAGVTQTPRYLIKTRGQQVTLSCSPISGHRSVSWYQQTPGQGLQFLFEYFSETQRNKGNFPGRFSGRQFSNSRSEMNVSTLELGDSALYLCASSLGPGMYEQYFGPGTRLTVT.

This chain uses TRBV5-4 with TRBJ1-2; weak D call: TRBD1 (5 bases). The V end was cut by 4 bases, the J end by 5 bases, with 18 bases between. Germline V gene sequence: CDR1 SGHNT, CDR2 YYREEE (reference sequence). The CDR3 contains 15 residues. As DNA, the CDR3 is TGTGCCAGCAGCGCCCGAGGAGGGACCGTATATGGCTACACCTTC. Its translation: CASSARGGTVYGYTF.

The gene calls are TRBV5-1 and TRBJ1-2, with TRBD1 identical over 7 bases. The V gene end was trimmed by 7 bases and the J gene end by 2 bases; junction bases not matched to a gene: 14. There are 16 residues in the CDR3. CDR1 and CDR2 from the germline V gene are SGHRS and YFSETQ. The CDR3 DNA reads TGCGCCAGCGATTTCGGTACGACAGGGACGAACTATGGCTACACCTTC. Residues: CASDFGTTGTNYGYTF.

This chain's CDR3 is CASSLQGSTDTQYF. Here the CDR3 DNA reads TGTGCCAGCAGCCTCCAGGGAAGCACAGATACGCAGTATTTT. This chain uses TRBV27 with TRBJ2-3, with D perhaps matching TRBD1 (5 bases). The V gene lost 6 bases and the J gene lost 0 bases, with 10 bases spanning the gap. Germline CDR1 reads MNHEY; CDR2 reads SMNVEV (reference sequence). The CDR3 is 14 amino acids.

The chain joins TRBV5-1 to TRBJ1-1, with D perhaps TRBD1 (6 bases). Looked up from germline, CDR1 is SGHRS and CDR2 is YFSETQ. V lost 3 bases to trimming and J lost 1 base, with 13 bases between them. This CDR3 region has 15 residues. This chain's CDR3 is CASSSSGQPNTEAFF. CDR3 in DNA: TGCGCCAGCAGCTCGTCGGGACAACCGAACACTGAAGCTTTCTTT. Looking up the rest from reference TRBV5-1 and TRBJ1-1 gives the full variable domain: KAGVTQTPRYLIKTRGQQVTLSCSPISGHRSVSWYQQTPGQGLQFLFEYFSETQRNKGNFPGRFSGRQFSNSRSEMNVSTLELGDSALYLCASSSSGQPNTEAFFGQGTRLTVV.

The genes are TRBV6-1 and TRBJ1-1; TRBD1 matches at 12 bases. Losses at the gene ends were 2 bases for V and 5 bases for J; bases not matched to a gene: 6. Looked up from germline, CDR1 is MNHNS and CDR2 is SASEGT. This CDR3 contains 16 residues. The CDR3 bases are TGTGCCAGCAGTGAACCGGGACAGGGGGCAGGAACTGAAGCTTTCTTT. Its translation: CASSEPGQGAGTEAFF.

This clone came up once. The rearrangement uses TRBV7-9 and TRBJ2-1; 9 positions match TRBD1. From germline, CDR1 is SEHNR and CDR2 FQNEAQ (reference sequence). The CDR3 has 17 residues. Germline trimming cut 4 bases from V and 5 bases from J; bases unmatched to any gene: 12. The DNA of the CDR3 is TGTGCCAGCAGCTCCGGACAGGGGCAAAGAACACACAATGAGCAGTTCTTC. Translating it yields CASSSGQGQRTHNEQFF.

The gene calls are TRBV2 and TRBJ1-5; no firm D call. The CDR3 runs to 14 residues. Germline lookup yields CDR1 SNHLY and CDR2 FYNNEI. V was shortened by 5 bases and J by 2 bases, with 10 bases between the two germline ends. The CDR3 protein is CASSKWGGNQPQHF. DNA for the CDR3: TGTGCCAGCAGTAAATGGGGAGGCAATCAGCCCCAGCATTTT.

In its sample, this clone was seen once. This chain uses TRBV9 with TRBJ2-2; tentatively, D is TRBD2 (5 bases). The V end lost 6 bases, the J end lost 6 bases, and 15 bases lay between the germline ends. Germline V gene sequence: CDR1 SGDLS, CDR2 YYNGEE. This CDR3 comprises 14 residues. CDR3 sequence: CASTPPGIPGELFF. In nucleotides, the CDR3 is TGTGCCAGCACCCCCCCGGGGATCCCCGGGGAGCTGTTTTTT.

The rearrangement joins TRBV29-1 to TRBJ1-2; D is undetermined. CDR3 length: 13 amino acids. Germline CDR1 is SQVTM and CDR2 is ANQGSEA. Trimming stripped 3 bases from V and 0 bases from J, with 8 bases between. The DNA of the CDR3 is TGCAGCGTTGAGGTCCCTACTAACTATGGCTACACCTTC. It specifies CSVEVPTNYGYTF.

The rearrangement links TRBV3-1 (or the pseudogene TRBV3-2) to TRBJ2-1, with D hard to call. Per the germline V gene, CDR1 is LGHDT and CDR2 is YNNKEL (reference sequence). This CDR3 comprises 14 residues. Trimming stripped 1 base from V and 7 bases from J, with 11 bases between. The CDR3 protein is CASSQALVMNEQFF. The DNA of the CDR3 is TGTGCCAGCAGCCAAGCTCTGGTTATGAATGAGCAGTTCTTC.

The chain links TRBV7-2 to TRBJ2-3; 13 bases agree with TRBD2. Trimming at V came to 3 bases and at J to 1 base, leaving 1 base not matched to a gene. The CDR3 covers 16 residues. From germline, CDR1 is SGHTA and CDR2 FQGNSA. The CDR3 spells CASSFGLAGGTDTQYF. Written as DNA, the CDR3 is TGTGCCAGCAGCTTTGGACTAGCGGGGGGCACAGATACGCAGTATTTT.

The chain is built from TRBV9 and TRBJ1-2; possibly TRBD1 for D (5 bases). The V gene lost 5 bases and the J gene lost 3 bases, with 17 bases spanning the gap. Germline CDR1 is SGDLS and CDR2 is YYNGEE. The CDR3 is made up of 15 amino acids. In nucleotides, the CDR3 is TGTGCCAGCAGTCCTGCGGGGCGTTGGGACTATGGCTACACCTTC. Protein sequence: CASSPAGRWDYGYTF.

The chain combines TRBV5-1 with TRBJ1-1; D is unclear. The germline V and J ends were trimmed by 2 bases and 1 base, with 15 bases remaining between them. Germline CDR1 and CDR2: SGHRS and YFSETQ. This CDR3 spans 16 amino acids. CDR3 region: CASSLRSGVRNTEAFF. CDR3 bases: TGCGCCAGCAGCTTAAGGTCGGGAGTTAGGAACACTGAAGCTTTCTTT.

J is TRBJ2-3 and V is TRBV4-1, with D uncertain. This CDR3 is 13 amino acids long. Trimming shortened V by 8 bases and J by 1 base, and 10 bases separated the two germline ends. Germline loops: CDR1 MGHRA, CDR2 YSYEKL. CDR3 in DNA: TGCGCCAGCTCCCCAATGGGCACAGATACGCAGTATTTT. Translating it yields CASSPMGTDTQYF.

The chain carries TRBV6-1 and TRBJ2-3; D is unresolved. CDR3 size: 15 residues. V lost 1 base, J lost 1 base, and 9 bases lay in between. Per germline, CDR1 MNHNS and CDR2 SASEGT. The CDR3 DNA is TGTGCCAGCAGTGAAGGGGCAGGTGGCACAGATACGCAGTATTTT. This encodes CASSEGAGGTDTQYF.

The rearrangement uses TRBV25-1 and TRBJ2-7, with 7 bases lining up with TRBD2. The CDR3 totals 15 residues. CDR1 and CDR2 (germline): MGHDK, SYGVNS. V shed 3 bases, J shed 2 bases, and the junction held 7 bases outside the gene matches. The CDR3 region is CASSDPTGTTYEQYF. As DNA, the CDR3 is TGTGCCAGCAGTGACCCCACCGGGACTACCTACGAGCAGTACTTC.

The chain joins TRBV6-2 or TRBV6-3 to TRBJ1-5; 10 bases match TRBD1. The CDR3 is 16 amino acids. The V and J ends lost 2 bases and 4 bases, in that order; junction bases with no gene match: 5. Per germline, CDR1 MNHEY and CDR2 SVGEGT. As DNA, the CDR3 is TGTGCCAGCAGTTACCTTGGGACAGGGGCAAATCAGCCCCAGCATTTT. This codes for CASSYLGTGANQPQHF.

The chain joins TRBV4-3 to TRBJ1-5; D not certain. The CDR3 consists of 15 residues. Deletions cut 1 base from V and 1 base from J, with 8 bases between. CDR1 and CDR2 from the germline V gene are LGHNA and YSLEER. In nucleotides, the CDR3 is TGCGCCAGCAGCCAAGGAAGGTGGAGCAATCAGCCCCAGCATTTT. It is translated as CASSQGRWSNQPQHF.